The 18 T cell receptor beta chains below all came from one sample that was sequenced in a study of T cell repertoires in cytomegalovirus infection. TCRdb reprocessed the reads with MiXCR, giving one entry per CDR3 protein. Of 75,000 to 100,000 distinct CDR3 sequences listed, about half were seen once; the top ten hold 80% to 95%. These TCRs are of unknown antigen specificity. The material sequenced was CD8+ T cells from cultured PBMCs, taken from culture after CMV antigen stimulation. The receptor source for this set is a human donor in good health (CMV status not recorded). Some clones in this sample may be carry-over from other donors' samples.

This clonotype was picked up many times. The V gene is TRBV6-5, the J gene TRBJ2-5; weak D call: TRBD1 (6 bases). V lost 7 bases, J lost 1 base, and 19 bases lay in between. CDR3 length equals 16 residues. From germline, CDR1 is MNHEY and CDR2 SVGAGI. CDR3 in amino acids: CASTRGPGDLQETQYF. The CDR3 bases are TGTGCCAGCACGAGAGGTCCAGGGGATCTCCAAGAGACCCAGTACTTC.

The rearrangement links TRBV6-1 to TRBJ2-7, with no clear D. Trimming stripped 3 bases from V and 0 bases from J, with 15 bases between. This CDR3 region has 16 residues. CDR1 MNHNS and CDR2 SASEGT come from the germline V gene. The CDR3, as DNA: TGTGCCAGCAGTGACCGGGTGAAACAGATCTCCTACGAGCAGTACTTC. It codes for CASSDRVKQISYEQYF.

The chain uses TRBV7-2 and TRBJ2-1; no clear D gene. This CDR3 spans 11 amino acids. V lost 7 bases and J 10 bases, leaving 11 bases between the germline ends. The germline gives CDR1 SGHTA, CDR2 FQGNSA. The CDR3 coding sequence is TGTGCCAGCACCCCCTGGGAAGAGCAGTTCTTC. Protein product: CASTPWEEQFF.

J is TRBJ2-1 and V is TRBV11-2; D is uncertain. From germline, CDR1 is SGHAT and CDR2 FQNNGV. V gave up 5 bases and J gave up 0 bases, with 14 bases separating them. The CDR3 has 16 residues. This CDR3 reads CASSPDGRSSYNEQFF. The CDR3 DNA sequence: TGTGCCAGCAGCCCCGACGGACGTAGCTCCTACAATGAGCAGTTCTTC.

The V and J genes are TRBV11-2 and TRBJ1-1; 9 bases agree with TRBD1. CDR3 length equals 14 residues. Germline-derived CDR1 and CDR2 are SGHAT and FQNNGV. Losses at the gene ends were 7 bases for V and 2 bases for J; bases not matched to a gene: 5. In DNA form, the CDR3 reads TGTGCCAGCAACACGGGACAGGGTAACACTGAAGCTTTCTTT. Translation gives CASNTGQGNTEAFF.

This clonotype was observed a single time. The chain couples TRBV5-6 to TRBJ1-6; the D is unclear. Germline V lookup: CDR1 SGHDT, CDR2 YYEEEE. This CDR3 contains 16 residues. V was pared by 3 bases and J by 7 bases, with 17 bases between. The CDR3 DNA reads TGTGCCAGCAGCTGGACCTCGGGAGGAAGAAATTCACCCCTCCACTTT. Translated, it gives CASSWTSGGRNSPLHF. Full variable domain (missing parts from reference TRBV5-6 and TRBJ1-6): DAGVTQSPTHLIKTRGQQVTLRCSPKSGHDTVSWYQQALGQGPQFIFQYYEEEERQRGNFPDRFSGHQFPNYSSELNVNALLLGDSALYLCASSWTSGGRNSPLHFGNGTRLTVT.

The chain carries TRBV5-1 and TRBJ2-1; no firm D call. Germline V gene data show CDR1 as SGHRS and CDR2 as YFSETQ. The length of the CDR3 is 11 residues. The V end was cut by 1 base, the J end by 8 bases, with 4 bases between. CDR3: CASSLQYEQFF. In nucleotides, the CDR3 is TGCGCCAGCAGCTTGCAGTATGAGCAGTTCTTC. Filled out from reference TRBV5-1 and TRBJ2-1, the complete variable domain reads KAGVTQTPRYLIKTRGQQVTLSCSPISGHRSVSWYQQTPGQGLQFLFEYFSETQRNKGNFPGRFSGRQFSNSRSEMNVSTLELGDSALYLCASSLQYEQFFGPGTRLTVL.

V and J are TRBV6-5 and TRBJ2-5; the match to TRBD2 covers 8 bases. Germline V gene data show CDR1 as MNHEY and CDR2 as SVGAGI. V was clipped by 5 bases and J by 1 base; unmatched bases: 3. This CDR3 contains 14 residues. The CDR3 nucleotides read TGTGCCAGCAGTGTAGCGGGGACCCAAGAGACCCAGTACTTC. Its protein is CASSVAGTQETQYF.

The sample holds a few counts of this clonotype. This chain connects TRBV28 to TRBJ2-1, with D maybe TRBD1 (5 bases). The CDR3 is 15 amino acids. The germline V and J ends were trimmed by 6 bases and 2 bases, with 14 bases remaining between them. CDR1 MDHEN and CDR2 SYDVKM come from the germline V gene. Here the CDR3 DNA reads TGTGCCAGCAGCCCCAGGGTTTTCACCTACAATGAGCAGTTCTTC. Translating gives CASSPRVFTYNEQFF. The full variable domain, its missing parts supplied by reference TRBV28 and TRBJ2-1, is DVKVTQSSRYLVKRTGEKVFLECVQDMDHENMFWYRQDPGLGLRLIYFSYDVKMKEKGDIPEGYSVSREKKERFSLILESASTNQTSMYLCASSPRVFTYNEQFFGPGTRLTVL.

This clonotype has only a few counts. The chain couples TRBV6-1 to TRBJ1-1; D is perhaps TRBD1 (6 bases). Germline values: CDR1 MNHNS, CDR2 SASEGT. This CDR3 has 17 residues. With 5 bases removed from V and 0 bases from J, the gap between germline ends came to 19 bases. The CDR3 region is CASSSGQFTGLNTEAFF. The CDR3 DNA reads as TGTGCCAGCAGTTCCGGACAGTTCACAGGCTTGAACACTGAAGCTTTCTTT.

This clonotype was picked up a small number of times. The V and J genes are TRBV12-3 or TRBV12-4 and TRBJ2-1; TRBD2 agrees at 8 bases. This CDR3 spans 19 amino acids. J lost 5 bases, V lost 10 bases, and 25 bases had no gene match. In DNA, the CDR3 is TGTGCCACTAACGGACCTTTTCTCCCGAGCGGGAGTAGGCACAATGAGCAGTTCTTC. Its translation is CATNGPFLPSGSRHNEQFF.

V gene TRBV12-5 combines with J gene TRBJ2-1, with TRBD2 matching 7 bases. The CDR3 is 16 residues long. J gave up 0 bases and V 7 bases, and 9 bases lay outside the gene matches. In germline, CDR1 is LGHNT, CDR2 FRNRAP. For the CDR3, the DNA is TGTGCTAGTGCCCCCCTAGCGGACGGCTCCTACAATGAGCAGTTCTTC. It yields the protein CASAPLADGSYNEQFF.

This clonotype was observed a few times. V is TRBV7-6 and J is TRBJ2-7; TRBD1 agrees at 9 bases. There are 15 residues in the CDR3. V lost 2 bases, J lost 6 bases, and 8 bases stayed unmatched. Germline-derived CDR1 and CDR2 are SGHVS and FNYEAQ. CDR3 DNA sequence: TGTGCCAGCAGCTTAATGGGACAGGGCCTCAGCGAGCAGTACTTC. Amino acid sequence: CASSLMGQGLSEQYF.

The chain combines TRBV10-2 with TRBJ2-2; maybe TRBD2 (6 bases). The CDR3 loop spans 14 amino acids. Germline loops: CDR1 WSHSY, CDR2 SAAADI. Trimming pared 6 bases from V and 6 bases from J, leaving 14 bases between. The CDR3 here is CASRIASAAGELFF. The CDR3 nucleotides are TGCGCCAGCAGGATTGCTAGCGCAGCCGGGGAGCTGTTTTTT.

This clonotype was detected only a few times. At one end, the junction sequence differs from germline, possibly due to a read error. The chain couples TRBV6-6 to TRBJ2-7, with 14 bases lining up with TRBD2. This CDR3 has 15 amino acids. Germline V gene sequence: CDR1 MNHNY, CDR2 SVGAGI (reference sequence). The CDR3 reads CASCYSGLAGDEQYF. In DNA, the CDR3 is TGTGCCAGCTGTTATTCGGGACTAGCGGGAGACGAGCAGTACTTC.

The chain has TRBV6-1 and TRBJ1-2, with 10 bases that match TRBD1. This CDR3 spans 18 amino acids. Germline V lookup: CDR1 MNHNS, CDR2 SASEGT. With 6 bases clipped from V and 3 bases from J, the junction kept 16 bases outside the gene matches. The DNA for the CDR3 is TGTGCCAGCAGAGGGGTCCAACCGGGACAGGGGAGGGACTATGGCTACACCTTC. It is translated as CASRGVQPGQGRDYGYTF.

V gene TRBV7-2 combines with J gene TRBJ2-3; D remains ambiguous. Between the trimmed V and J ends, which lost 0 bases and 2 bases, there was a span of 12 bases. CDR3 length equals 16 residues. CDR1 is SGHTA and CDR2 is FQGNSA in the germline V gene. CDR3 sequence (DNA): TGTGCCAGCAGCTTAGCCTCTTTAGAAGACACAGATACGCAGTATTTT. Translation gives CASSLASLEDTDTQYF. The full variable domain, with the rest looked up from reference TRBV7-2 and TRBJ2-3, is GAGVSQSPSNKVTEKGKDVELRCDPISGHTALYWYRQSLGQGLEFLIYFQGNSAPDKSGLPSDRFSAERTGGSVSTLTIQRTQQEDSAVYLCASSLASLEDTDTQYFGPGTRLTVL.

The rearrangement joins TRBV28 to TRBJ2-1, with 14 bases aligning to TRBD2. The CDR3 runs to 16 residues. Trimming took 6 bases from V and 3 from J; bases not matched to a gene: 4. Germline CDR1 is MDHEN and CDR2 is SYDVKM. DNA for the CDR3: TGTGCCAGCAGGCGGACTAGCGGGAGGAACTACAATGAGCAGTTCTTC. It specifies CASRRTSGRNYNEQFF.